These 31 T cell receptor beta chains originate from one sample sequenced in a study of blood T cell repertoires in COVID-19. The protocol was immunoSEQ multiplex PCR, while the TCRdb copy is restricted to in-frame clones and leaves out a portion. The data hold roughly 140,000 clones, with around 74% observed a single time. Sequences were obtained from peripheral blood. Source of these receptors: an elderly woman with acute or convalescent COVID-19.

DNA for the CDR3: TGTGCCAGCTCAGCCGGGACAGGGACTGGGGCCAACGTCCTGACTTTC. Translated, it gives CASSAGTGTGANVLTF. This rearrangement joins TRBV18 to TRBJ2-6, with 9 bases matching TRBD1. Trimming took 5 bases from V and 2 from J; bases not matched to a gene: 4. CDR3 size: 16 residues. Germline V gene lookup returns CDR1 KGHSH and CDR2 LQKENI. The full variable domain, with the rest looked up from reference TRBV18 and TRBJ2-6, is NAGVMQNPRHLVRRRGQEARLRCSPMKGHSHVYWYRQLPEEGLKFMVYLQKENIIDESGMPKERFSAEFPKEGPSILRIQQVVRGDSAAYFCASSAGTGTGANVLTFGAGSRLTVL.

The CDR3, as DNA: TGTGCCAGCAGCAGACTCTACAATGAGCAGTTCTTC. Translating gives CASSRLYNEQFF. The chain combines TRBV3-1 (or the pseudogene TRBV3-2) with TRBJ2-1; no reliable D call. There are 12 residues in the CDR3. Trimming stripped 5 bases from V and 3 bases from J, with 5 bases between. CDR1 and CDR2 from the germline V gene are LGHDT and YNNKEL (reference sequence).

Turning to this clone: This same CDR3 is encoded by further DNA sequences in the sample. CDR3 region: CASGSGQGNTDTQYF. CDR3 nucleotide sequence: TGTGCTAGTGGTTCGGGACAGGGGAACACAGATACGCAGTATTTT. The V call is TRBV12-5, the J call TRBJ2-3; TRBD1 matches 10 bases. Germline CDR1 is LGHNT and CDR2 is FRNRAP. Germline trimming cut 4 bases from V and 2 bases from J; bases unmatched to any gene: 3. This CDR3 is 15 amino acids long.

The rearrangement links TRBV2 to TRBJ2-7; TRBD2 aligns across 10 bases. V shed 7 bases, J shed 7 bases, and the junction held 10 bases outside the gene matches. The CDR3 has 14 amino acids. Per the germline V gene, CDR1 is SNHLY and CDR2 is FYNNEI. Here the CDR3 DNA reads TGTGCCAGCAATTTTGCTAGCGGGGGTGAGGAGCAGTACTTC. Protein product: CASNFASGGEEQYF.

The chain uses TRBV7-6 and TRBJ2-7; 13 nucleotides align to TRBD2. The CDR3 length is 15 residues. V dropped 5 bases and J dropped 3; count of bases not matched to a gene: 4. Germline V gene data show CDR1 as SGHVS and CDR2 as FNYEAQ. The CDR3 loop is CASSITSGGDYEQYF. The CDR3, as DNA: TGTGCCAGCAGCATAACTAGCGGGGGGGACTACGAGCAGTACTTC.

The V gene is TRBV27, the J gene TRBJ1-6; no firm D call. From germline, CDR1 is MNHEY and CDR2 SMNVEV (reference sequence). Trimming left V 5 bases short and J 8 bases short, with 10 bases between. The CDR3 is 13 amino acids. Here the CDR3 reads CASSPRTYSPLHF. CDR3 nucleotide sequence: TGTGCCAGCAGTCCGCGAACCTATTCACCCCTCCACTTT.

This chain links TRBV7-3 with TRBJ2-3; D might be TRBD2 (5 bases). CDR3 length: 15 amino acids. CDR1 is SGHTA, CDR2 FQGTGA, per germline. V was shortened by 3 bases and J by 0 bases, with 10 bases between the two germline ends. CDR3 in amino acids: CASSFRESSTDTQYF. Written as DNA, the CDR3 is TGTGCCAGCAGCTTTAGGGAGTCTAGCACAGATACGCAGTATTTT.

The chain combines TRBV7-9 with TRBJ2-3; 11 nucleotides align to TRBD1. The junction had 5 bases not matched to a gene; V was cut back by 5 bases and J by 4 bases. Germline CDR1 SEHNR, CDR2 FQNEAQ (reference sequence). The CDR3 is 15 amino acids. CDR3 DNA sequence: TGTGCCAGCAGCCCTCGGACAGGGGGCGCAGATACGCAGTATTTT. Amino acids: CASSPRTGGADTQYF.

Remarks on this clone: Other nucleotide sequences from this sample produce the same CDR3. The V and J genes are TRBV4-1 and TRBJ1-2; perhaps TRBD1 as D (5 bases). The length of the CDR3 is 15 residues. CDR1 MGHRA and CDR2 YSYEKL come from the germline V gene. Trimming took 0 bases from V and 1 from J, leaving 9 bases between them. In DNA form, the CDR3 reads TGCGCCAGCAGCCAAGAAGGGCAGGGTAACTATGGCTACACCTTC. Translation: CASSQEGQGNYGYTF.

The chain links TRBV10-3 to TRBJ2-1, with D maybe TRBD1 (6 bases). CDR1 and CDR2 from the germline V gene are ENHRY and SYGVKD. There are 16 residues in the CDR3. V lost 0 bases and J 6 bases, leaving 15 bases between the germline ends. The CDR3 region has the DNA TGTGCCATCAGTGAGTCGGACCGAGGCAGGGGCAATGAGCAGTTCTTC. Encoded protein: CAISESDRGRGNEQFF.

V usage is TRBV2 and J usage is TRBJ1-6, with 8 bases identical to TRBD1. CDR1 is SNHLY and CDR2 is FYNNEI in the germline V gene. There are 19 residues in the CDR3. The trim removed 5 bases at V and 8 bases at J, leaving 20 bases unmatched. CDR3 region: CASSHGGPRQGRSYSPLHF. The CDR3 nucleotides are TGTGCCAGCAGTCACGGGGGACCAAGACAGGGGAGGTCCTATTCACCCCTCCACTTT.

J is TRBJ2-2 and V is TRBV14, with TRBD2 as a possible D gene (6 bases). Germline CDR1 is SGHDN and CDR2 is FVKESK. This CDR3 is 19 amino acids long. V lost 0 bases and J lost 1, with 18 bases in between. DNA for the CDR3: TGTGCCAGCAGCCAAGATAGCTGGAGGGCAGGCCTGAACACCGGGGAGCTGTTTTTT. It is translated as CASSQDSWRAGLNTGELFF.

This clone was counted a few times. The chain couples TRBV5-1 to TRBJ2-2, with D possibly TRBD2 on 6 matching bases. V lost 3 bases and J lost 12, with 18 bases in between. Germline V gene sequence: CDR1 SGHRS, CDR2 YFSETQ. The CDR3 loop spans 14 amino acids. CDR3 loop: CASSSGGLVDKLFF. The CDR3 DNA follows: TGCGCCAGCAGCTCCGGGGGTCTCGTGGACAAGCTGTTTTTT.

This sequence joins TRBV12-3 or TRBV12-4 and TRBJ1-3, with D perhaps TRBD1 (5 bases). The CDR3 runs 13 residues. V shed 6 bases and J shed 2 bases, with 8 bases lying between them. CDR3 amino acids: CASRGGAGNTIYF. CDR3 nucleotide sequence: TGTGCCAGCAGGGGGGGGGCTGGAAACACCATATATTTT.

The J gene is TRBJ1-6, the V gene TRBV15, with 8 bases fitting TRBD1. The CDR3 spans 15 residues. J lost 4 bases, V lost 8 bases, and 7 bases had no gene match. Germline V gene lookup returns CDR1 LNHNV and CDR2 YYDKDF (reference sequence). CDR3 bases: TGTGCCACCTCGTTGGGACAGGATTATAATTCACCCCTCCACTTT. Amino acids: CATSLGQDYNSPLHF.

Here the CDR3 DNA reads TGTGCCAGCAGTTCACGGGGGGCGCAAGAAAAACTGTTTTTT. Its protein product is CASSSRGAQEKLFF. The genes are TRBV28 and TRBJ1-4, with a possible D match to TRBD1 (6 bases). This CDR3 contains 14 residues. Trimming removed 4 bases from V and 8 bases from J, with 14 bases in between. Germline CDR1 reads MDHEN; CDR2 reads SYDVKM.

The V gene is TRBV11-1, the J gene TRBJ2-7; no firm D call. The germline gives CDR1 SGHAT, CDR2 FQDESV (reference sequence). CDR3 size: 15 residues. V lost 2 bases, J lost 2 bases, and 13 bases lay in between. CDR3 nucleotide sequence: TGTGCCAGCAGCTTAAGTACAGCCCCTACCTACGAGCAGTACTTC. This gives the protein CASSLSTAPTYEQYF.

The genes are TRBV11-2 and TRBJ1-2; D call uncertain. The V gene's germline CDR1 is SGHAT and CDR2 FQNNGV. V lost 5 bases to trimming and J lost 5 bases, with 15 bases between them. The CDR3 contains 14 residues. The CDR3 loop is CASSPLDRRYGYTF. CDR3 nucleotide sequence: TGTGCCAGCAGCCCTCTTGATAGGCGGTATGGCTACACCTTC.

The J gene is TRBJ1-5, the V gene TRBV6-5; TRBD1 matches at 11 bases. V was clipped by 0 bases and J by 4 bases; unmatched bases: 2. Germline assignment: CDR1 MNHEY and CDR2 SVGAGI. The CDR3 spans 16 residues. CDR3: CASSYSGTGGNQPQHF. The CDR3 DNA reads TGTGCCAGCAGTTACTCAGGGACAGGGGGAAATCAGCCCCAGCATTTT.

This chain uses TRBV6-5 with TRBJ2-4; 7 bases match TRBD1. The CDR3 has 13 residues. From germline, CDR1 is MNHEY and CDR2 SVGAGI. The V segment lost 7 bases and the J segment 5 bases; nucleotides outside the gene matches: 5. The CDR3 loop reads CASTTGPQNIQYF. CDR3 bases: TGTGCCAGCACGACAGGGCCACAAAACATTCAGTACTTC.

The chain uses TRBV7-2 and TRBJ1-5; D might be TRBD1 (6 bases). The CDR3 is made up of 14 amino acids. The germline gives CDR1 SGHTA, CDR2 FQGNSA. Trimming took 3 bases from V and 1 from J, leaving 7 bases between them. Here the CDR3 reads CASSFDRSNQPQHF. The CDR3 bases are TGTGCCAGCAGCTTTGACAGGAGCAATCAGCCCCAGCATTTT.

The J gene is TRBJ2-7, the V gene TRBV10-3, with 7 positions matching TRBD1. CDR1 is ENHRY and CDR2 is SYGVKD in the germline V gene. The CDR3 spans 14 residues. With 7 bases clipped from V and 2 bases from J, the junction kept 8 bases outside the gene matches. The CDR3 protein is CAIMPTQGPYEQYF. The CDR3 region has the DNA TGTGCCATCATGCCGACACAGGGGCCCTACGAGCAGTACTTC.

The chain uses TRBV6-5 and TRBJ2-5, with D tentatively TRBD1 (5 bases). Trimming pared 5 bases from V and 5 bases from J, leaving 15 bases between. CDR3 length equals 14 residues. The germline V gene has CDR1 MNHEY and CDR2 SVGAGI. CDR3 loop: CASSTRQTLETQYF. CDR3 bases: TGTGCCAGCAGTACACGACAGACCCTTGAGACCCAGTACTTC.

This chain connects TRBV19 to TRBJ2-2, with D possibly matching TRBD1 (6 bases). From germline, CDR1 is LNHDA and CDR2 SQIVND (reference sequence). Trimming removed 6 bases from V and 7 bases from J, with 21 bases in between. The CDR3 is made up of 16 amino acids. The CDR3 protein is CASRQTSQGRGGELFF. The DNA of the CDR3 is TGTGCCAGTAGGCAAACCTCACAGGGCCGCGGCGGGGAGCTGTTTTTT.

In nucleotides, the CDR3 is TGCGCCAGCACCCTGGGCTGGGACACTGAAGCTTTCTTT. Its protein is CASTLGWDTEAFF. The chain combines TRBV5-1 with TRBJ1-1; D uncertain. Trimming took off 6 bases at V and 3 bases at J, with 12 bases between the two ends. The CDR3 runs to 13 residues. Germline V CDR1 and CDR2: SGHRS, YFSETQ.

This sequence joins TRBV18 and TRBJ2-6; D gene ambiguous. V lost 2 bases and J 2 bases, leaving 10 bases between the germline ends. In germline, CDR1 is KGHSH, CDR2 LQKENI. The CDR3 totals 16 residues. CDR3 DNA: TGTGCCAGCTCACCATCGACCGGAGCTGGGGCCAACGTCCTGACTTTC. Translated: CASSPSTGAGANVLTF.

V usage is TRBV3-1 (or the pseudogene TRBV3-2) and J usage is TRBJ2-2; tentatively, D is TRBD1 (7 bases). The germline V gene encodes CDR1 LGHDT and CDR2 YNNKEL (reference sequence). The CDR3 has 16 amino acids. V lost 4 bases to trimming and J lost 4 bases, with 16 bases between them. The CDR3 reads CASSPQAGGLTGELFF. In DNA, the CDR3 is TGTGCCAGCAGCCCCCAGGCAGGGGGACTCACCGGGGAGCTGTTTTTT.

The CDR3 loop reads CASSLYSHEQYF. CDR3 sequence (DNA): TGTGCCAGCAGCTTATACAGCCACGAGCAGTACTTC. The chain recombines TRBV7-2 with TRBJ2-7; D is unresolved. Trimming pared 2 bases from V and 5 bases from J, leaving 7 bases between. The CDR3 contains 12 residues. Germline assignment: CDR1 SGHTA and CDR2 FQGNSA.

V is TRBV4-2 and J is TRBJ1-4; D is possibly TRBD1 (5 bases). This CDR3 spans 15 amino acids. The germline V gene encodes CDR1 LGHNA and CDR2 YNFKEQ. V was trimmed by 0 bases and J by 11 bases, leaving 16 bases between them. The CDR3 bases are TGTGCCAGCAGCCAAGAGGCGGGGGAGCTTTTCAAACTGTTTTTT. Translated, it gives CASSQEAGELFKLFF.

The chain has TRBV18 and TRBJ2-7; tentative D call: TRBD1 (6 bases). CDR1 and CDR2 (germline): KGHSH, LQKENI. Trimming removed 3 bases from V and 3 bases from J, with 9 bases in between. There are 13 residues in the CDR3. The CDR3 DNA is TGTGCCAGCTCACCTGTGACAGGCTACGAGCAGTACTTC. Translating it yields CASSPVTGYEQYF.

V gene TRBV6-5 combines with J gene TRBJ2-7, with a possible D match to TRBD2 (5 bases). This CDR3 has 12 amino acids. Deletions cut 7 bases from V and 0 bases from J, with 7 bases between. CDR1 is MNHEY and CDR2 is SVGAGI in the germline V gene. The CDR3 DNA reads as TGTGCCAGCATCGGGGACTCCTACGAGCAGTACTTC. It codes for CASIGDSYEQYF.